The next 7 T cell receptor beta chains were all read from a single sample in a study of low-dose radiotherapy and immunotherapy resistance in tumors. Primers targeting TRAV and TRBV primed first-strand cDNA, covering alpha and beta chains. A roughly 20-cycle PCR with a constant-region primer and V-primer adapter amplified TCRs. TCRdb fed the reads into MiXCR, producing one record per CDR3 protein. The table has 13,000 or so distinct CDR3 sequences, more than 65% seen once. Every receptor here comes from a human donor with advanced metastatic prostate, ovarian, gallbladder or colorectal cancer (not recorded which). This table probably holds off-target reads from a library built for another chain.

The J gene is TRBJ2-5, the V gene TRBV29-1; the D is unclear. Germline CDR1 reads SQVTM; CDR2 reads ANQGSEA. There are 12 residues in the CDR3. Trimming removed 3 bases at V and 4 bases at J, with 9 bases between. CDR3 coding DNA: TGCAGCGTTGATGCCAACCGAGAGACCCAGTACTTC. Protein sequence: CSVDANRETQYF.

This sequence joins TRBV6-6 and TRBJ1-1; 8 bases agree with TRBD1. Germline trimming cut 6 bases from V and 3 bases from J; bases unmatched to any gene: 3. The CDR3 is 13 amino acids. Germline V gives CDR1 MNHNY, CDR2 SVGAGI (reference sequence). The DNA for the CDR3 is TGTGCCAGCAGAACGGACAGGGACACTGAAGCTTTCTTT. Translation gives CASRTDRDTEAFF.

This clonotype has a handful of counts. The chain couples TRBV2 to TRBJ2-7; possible D gene TRBD1, 5 bases. Germline CDR1 reads SNHLY; CDR2 reads FYNNEI. The V and J ends lost 3 bases and 4 bases respectively, with 16 bases between them. CDR3 length: 15 amino acids. CDR3 DNA: TGTGCCAGCAGTGATGAAATCCCAGGGCGGTACGAGCAGTACTTC. Protein: CASSDEIPGRYEQYF.

This rearrangement joins TRBV2 to TRBJ1-1; D is uncertain. The germline V gene has CDR1 SNHLY and CDR2 FYNNEI. CDR3 size: 10 residues. V dropped 8 bases and J dropped 3 bases, with 4 bases sitting between them. As DNA, the CDR3 is TGTGCCAGCCAGTACACTGAAGCTTTCTTT. This sequence encodes CASQYTEAFF.

Concerning this clonotype itself: One end of the junction is discordant with germline, which a read error may explain. The CDR3 region has the DNA TGCGCCAGCAGCGAGTTGGGAGACAGGGCCGATGTCGCCTACGAGCAGTACTTC. Translating it yields CASSELGDRADVAYEQYF. The chain is built from TRBV10-2 and TRBJ2-7; TRBD1 matches at 7 bases. CDR1 WSHSY and CDR2 SAAADI come from the germline V gene. The CDR3 is 18 amino acids.

V is TRBV5-1 and J is TRBJ2-2; the match to TRBD1 covers 7 bases. Germline lookup yields CDR1 SGHRS and CDR2 YFSETQ. This CDR3 comprises 15 residues. Losses at the gene ends were 4 bases for V and 4 bases for J; bases not matched to a gene: 7. CDR3 region: CASSPGQPSTGELFF. The CDR3 DNA reads as TGCGCCAGCAGCCCGGGACAGCCTTCCACCGGGGAGCTGTTTTTT.

This clonotype was detected a few times. The gene calls are TRBV12-3 or TRBV12-4 and TRBJ1-1; D uncertain. V was pared by 5 bases and J by 4 bases, with 8 bases between. The CDR3 is 12 amino acids. DNA for the CDR3: TGTGCCAGCAGTCCAATCGGCACTGAAGCTTTCTTT. Residues: CASSPIGTEAFF.